Following are 6 T cell receptor beta chains from one sample sequenced in a study of cytomegalovirus exposure and HLA in healthy donors. Sequenced by immunoSEQ multiplex PCR; TCRdb stores in-frame clones only, minus some. Among 150,000 to 250,000 clones listed, roughly 81% were seen once. The sample consisted of PBMCs. The receptors derive from a woman in her twenties or thirties in good health and CMV-seronegative.

The rearrangement joins TRBV7-2 to TRBJ1-4, with D perhaps TRBD1 (6 bases). Germline V lookup: CDR1 SGHTA, CDR2 FQGNSA. The V end lost 3 bases, the J end lost 0 bases, and 14 bases lay between the germline ends. The CDR3 sequence is 17 residues long. CDR3 sequence reads: CASSFRTVTATNEKLFF. As DNA, the CDR3 is TGTGCCAGCAGCTTCCGGACAGTAACTGCAACTAATGAAAAACTGTTTTTT.

On this clone itself: The same CDR3 is also encoded by other DNA sequences in this sample. The rearrangement uses TRBV28 and TRBJ2-7, with D perhaps TRBD1 (6 bases). Trimming cost V 3 bases and J 3 bases, with 6 bases left between them. The CDR3 runs 12 residues. Germline CDR1 reads MDHEN; CDR2 reads SYDVKM. The CDR3 DNA sequence: TGTGCCAGCAGTTTGGACAGCTACGAGCAGTACTTC. Its protein is CASSLDSYEQYF.

The chain joins TRBV18 to TRBJ2-2; tentative D call: TRBD1 (6 bases). Germline assignment: CDR1 KGHSH and CDR2 LQKENI. There are 14 residues in the CDR3. With 5 bases removed from V and 3 bases from J, the gap between germline ends came to 10 bases. As DNA, the CDR3 is TGTGCCAGCTCAGAAACAGGGTACACCGGGGAGCTGTTTTTT. Amino acids: CASSETGYTGELFF.

This chain joins TRBV5-1 and TRBJ1-5; no clear D. Trimming took off 0 bases at V and 2 bases at J, with 6 bases between the two ends. Germline V gives CDR1 SGHRS, CDR2 YFSETQ. The CDR3 contains 14 residues. The CDR3 DNA is TGCGCCAGCAGCTTGGGTCCGGGCAATCAGCCCCAGCATTTT. Translating gives CASSLGPGNQPQHF.

The V and J genes are TRBV2 and TRBJ2-1, with 9 bases matching TRBD2. V lost 8 bases, J lost 0 bases, and 14 bases stayed unmatched. The CDR3 spans 18 residues. Germline V gives CDR1 SNHLY, CDR2 FYNNEI. CDR3 in DNA: TGTGCCAGCGGTCCCGTGACTAGCGGCCTGAGCTCCTACAATGAGCAGTTCTTC. This translates into CASGPVTSGLSSYNEQFF.

The chain combines TRBV4-1 with TRBJ2-3; possible D gene TRBD2, 6 bases. The V gene lost 7 bases and the J gene lost 0 bases, with 17 bases spanning the gap. The V gene's germline CDR1 is MGHRA and CDR2 YSYEKL. The CDR3 has 16 amino acids. The CDR3 sequence: CASKLLAGTSTDTQYF. DNA of the CDR3: TGCGCCAGCAAATTACTGGCGGGGACTAGCACAGATACGCAGTATTTT.